Listed here are 11 T cell receptor beta chains from one sample, sequenced in a study of Graves' ophthalmopathy and Graves' hyperthyroidism. Amplification targeted the TCR beta CDR3 regions, with RNA transcripts as the source material. The first round was an RT-PCR with HTBI primers, and the second round was a multiplex PCR. TCRdb re-derived calls from the multiplex PCR reads in MiXCR, one entry per CDR3 protein. This table has about 220,000 distinct CDR3 sequences, 20% to 25% appearing once. The sample was peripheral blood. The receptors were gathered from a woman in her forties or fifties with Graves' ophthalmopathy.

This clonotype occurred a few times. This chain links TRBV28 with TRBJ2-5; D possibly corresponds to TRBD1 (6 bases). V lost 5 bases and J lost 5, with 12 bases in between. Germline values: CDR1 MDHEN, CDR2 SYDVKM. The CDR3 is 13 residues long. This CDR3 reads CASSPQGWETQYF. The DNA of the CDR3 is TGTGCCAGCAGTCCACAGGGTTGGGAGACCCAGTACTTC.

V and J are TRBV11-2 and TRBJ2-7; TRBD2 agrees at 10 bases. After removal of 0 bases from V and 3 bases from J, the junction contained 2 bases not matched to a gene. CDR1 and CDR2 from the germline V gene are SGHAT and FQNNGV. There are 15 residues in the CDR3. CDR3 DNA sequence: TGTGCCAGCAGCTTAGAAGTAGCGGGGGGCTACGAGCAGTACTTC. This gives the protein CASSLEVAGGYEQYF.

This clonotype appeared many times. This chain uses TRBV28 with TRBJ1-1; D gene uncertain. Germline V gene data show CDR1 as MDHEN and CDR2 as SYDVKM. The CDR3 consists of 13 residues. The V end was cut by 6 bases, the J end by 0 bases, with 8 bases between. The CDR3 DNA reads TGTGCCAGCAGGATTAACATGAACACTGAAGCTTTCTTT. Translation gives CASRINMNTEAFF.

As for this clonotype: A much larger clone differs from this one at a single base, so this may be a read error. The chain joins TRBV12-3 or TRBV12-4 to TRBJ1-5; the match to TRBD1 covers 9 bases. This CDR3 is 16 amino acids long. The CDR3 bases are TGTGCCGGCAGTTTACACGGGACAGGGTTGAATCAGCCCCAGCATTTT. Translating it yields CAGSLHGTGLNQPQHF.

This clonotype was detected ten times or more. J is TRBJ1-1 and V is TRBV5-1; perhaps TRBD1 as D (5 bases). This CDR3 is built from 13 residues. CDR1 is SGHRS, CDR2 YFSETQ, per germline. V lost 5 bases to trimming and J lost 7 bases, with 15 bases between them. The CDR3 DNA follows: TGCGCCAGCAGGCGGGGCGGGAATAATGAAGCTTTCTTT. This translates into CASRRGGNNEAFF.

This clonotype was observed many times. The chain is built from TRBV7-6 and TRBJ1-1, with 7 bases fitting TRBD1. Germline CDR1 and CDR2: SGHVS and FNYEAQ. Trimming removed 7 bases from V and 5 bases from J; junction bases left unmatched: 10. The CDR3 covers 14 residues. The CDR3 protein is CASTRQGGNTEAFF. CDR3 DNA: TGTGCCAGCACCAGGCAGGGGGGGAATACTGAAGCTTTCTTT.

At least ten counts were recorded for this clonotype. The CDR3 reads CSAAPGGGVRYNSPLHF. The CDR3 coding sequence is TGCAGTGCTGCCCCTGGCGGGGGAGTTCGGTATAATTCACCCCTCCACTTT. This chain uses TRBV20-1 with TRBJ1-6, with a tentative D call TRBD1 (5 bases). V shed 5 bases and J shed 4 bases, with 21 bases lying between them. The CDR3 sequence is 17 residues long. Germline assignment: CDR1 DFQATT and CDR2 SNEGSKA (reference sequence).

This clonotype was observed many times. This rearrangement joins TRBV30 to TRBJ2-7; D gene ambiguous. The V end lost 2 bases, the J end lost 3 bases, and 5 bases lay between the germline ends. From germline, CDR1 is GTSNPN and CDR2 SVGIG (reference sequence). The CDR3 is 11 amino acids. This chain's CDR3 is CAWSTIYEQYF. CDR3 in DNA: TGTGCCTGGAGTACGATCTACGAGCAGTACTTC. The full variable domain, with the rest looked up from reference TRBV30 and TRBJ2-7, is SQTIHQWPATLVQPVGSPLSLECTVEGTSNPNLYWYRQAAGRGLQLLFYSVGIGQISSEVPQNLSASRPQDRQFILSSKKLLLSDSGFYLCAWSTIYEQYFGPGTRLTVT.

As DNA, the CDR3 is TGTGCCAGCAGCCCAGGGACAGGGGGGTATGGCTACACCTTC. Translation gives CASSPGTGGYGYTF. The chain couples TRBV7-3 to TRBJ1-2; 11 positions agree with TRBD1. Germline V gives CDR1 SGHTA, CDR2 FQGTGA. Germline trimming cut 5 bases from V and 5 bases from J; bases unmatched to any gene: 4. This CDR3 region has 14 residues.

This clonotype came up many times. The genes are TRBV12-3 or TRBV12-4 and TRBJ1-2; perhaps TRBD1 as D (5 bases). This CDR3 region has 14 residues. V was shortened by 5 bases and J by 4 bases, with 14 bases between the two germline ends. CDR3 nucleotide sequence: TGTGCCAGCAGTATCCGGGACGGCTCCTATGGCTACACCTTC. It specifies CASSIRDGSYGYTF.

Of note for this clonotype: A much larger clone is a single base away; this may be a read error. In this CDR3 the conserved last residue, phenylalanine or tryptophan, is missing, so a read error is likely. This chain joins TRBV19 and TRBJ2-7; 11 bases align to TRBD2. The CDR3 runs to 15 residues. Germline loops: CDR1 LNHDA, CDR2 SQIVND (reference sequence). V was pared by 7 bases and J by 7 bases, with 12 bases of the junction left unmatched. CDR3 nucleotide sequence: TGTGCCAGTACCGAAGTAGCGGGAGGGCCGGGAGAGCAGTACCTC. Its translation is CASTEVAGGPGEQYL.